The 13 T cell receptor beta chains listed next were all sequenced from one sample in a study of cytomegalovirus exposure and HLA in healthy donors. This PCR relied on a set of 60 Vbeta primers and 13 Jbeta primers. Sequencing used immunoSEQ multiplex PCR; TCRdb keeps in-frame clones, though not all of them. The data contain approximately 120,000 clones, roughly 67% of them singletons. Sequenced: PBMCs. The receptor set was obtained from a man in his forties in good health and CMV-seronegative.

Note on this clone: One junction end disagrees with the germline gene, perhaps due to a read error. This sequence joins TRBV4-3 and TRBJ1-1, with 12 nucleotides matching TRBD1. CDR3 length: 19 amino acids. Germline assignment: CDR1 LGHNA and CDR2 YSLEER. The CDR3 spells CASSQGRGTGGLRNAEAFF. DNA of the CDR3: TGCGCCAGCAGCCAAGGCCGCGGGACAGGGGGCTTACGGAACGCTGAAGCTTTCTTT.

The rearrangement links TRBV6-1 to TRBJ2-1; no firm D call. The CDR3 length is 11 residues. Germline CDR1 is MNHNS and CDR2 is SASEGT. The V gene lost 6 bases and the J gene lost 4 bases, with 4 bases spanning the gap. The CDR3 DNA reads as TGTGCCAGCAGAGCGTACAATGAGCAGTTCTTC. Translating gives CASRAYNEQFF.

Written as DNA, the CDR3 is TGCGCCAGCAGCCAAGATATTGGGCCGGGGGATCCCTACGAGCAGTACTTC. It codes for CASSQDIGPGDPYEQYF. The rearrangement joins TRBV4-3 to TRBJ2-7, with D maybe TRBD2 (6 bases). Germline CDR1 is LGHNA and CDR2 is YSLEER. V gave up 0 bases and J gave up 2 bases, with 17 bases separating them. The CDR3 length is 17 residues.

Only a few counts were recorded for this clone. The V gene is TRBV4-3, the J gene TRBJ2-7; possible D gene TRBD1, 6 bases. CDR1 is LGHNA and CDR2 is YSLEER in the germline V gene. Trimming shortened V by 0 bases and J by 0 bases, and 9 bases separated the two germline ends. CDR3 size: 15 residues. DNA of the CDR3: TGCGCCAGCAGCCAAGACAGGGGTAGCTCCTACGAGCAGTACTTC. This sequence encodes CASSQDRGSSYEQYF.

This chain joins TRBV10-1 and TRBJ2-4; 9 nucleotides agree with TRBD2. Germline lookup yields CDR1 WNHNN and CDR2 SYGVQD (reference sequence). There are 19 residues in the CDR3. The V gene end was trimmed by 8 bases and the J gene end by 0 bases; junction bases not matched to a gene: 17. Here the CDR3 DNA reads TGCGCCAGCCGGACCCTTAGCGGGGGACGAACTACAGCCAAAAACATTCAGTACTTC. Translated, it gives CASRTLSGGRTTAKNIQYF.

CDR3 residues: CAISDGQRNSPLHF. CDR3 in DNA: TGTGCCATCAGCGATGGACAGAGGAATTCACCCCTCCACTTT. V usage is TRBV10-3 and J usage is TRBJ1-6; tentative D call: TRBD1 (6 bases). The germline gives CDR1 ENHRY, CDR2 SYGVKD. The CDR3 runs 14 residues. Trimming removed 6 bases from V and 7 bases from J, with 13 bases in between.

This chain links TRBV5-1 with TRBJ2-7; 11 bases line up with TRBD2. V lost 3 bases and J lost 3; bases outside the gene matches: 5. The CDR3 consists of 15 residues. Per the germline V gene, CDR1 is SGHRS and CDR2 is YFSETQ. CDR3 in amino acids: CASSSGLAGNYEQYF. The DNA of the CDR3 is TGCGCCAGCAGCTCCGGACTAGCGGGTAACTACGAGCAGTACTTC.

This clone was counted only a few times. J is TRBJ1-5 and V is TRBV27; the D is unclear. The CDR3 covers 15 residues. V gave up 6 bases and J gave up 1 base, with 13 bases separating them. In germline, CDR1 is MNHEY, CDR2 SMNVEV (reference sequence). The DNA for the CDR3 is TGTGCCAGCAGGACCAAGGCCGGGAGCAATCAGCCCCAGCATTTT. Protein sequence: CASRTKAGSNQPQHF.

The genes are TRBV9 and TRBJ2-3, with D perhaps matching TRBD2 (6 bases). The V gene lost 3 bases and the J gene lost 4 bases, with 15 bases spanning the gap. The CDR3 is 15 amino acids. Per germline, CDR1 SGDLS and CDR2 YYNGEE. CDR3 sequence reads: CASSARLVYSDTQYF. DNA of the CDR3: TGTGCCAGCAGCGCAAGACTAGTGTATTCAGATACGCAGTATTTT.

The V and J genes are TRBV5-4 and TRBJ1-6; D is undetermined. The V gene's germline CDR1 is SGHNT and CDR2 YYREEE (reference sequence). Trimming stripped 0 bases from V and 3 bases from J, with 4 bases between. The CDR3 length is 14 residues. The CDR3 DNA reads as TGTGCCAGCAGCTTGGACAGCTATAATTCACCCCTCCACTTT. It encodes CASSLDSYNSPLHF.

This rearrangement joins TRBV9 to TRBJ2-3; tentatively, D is TRBD2 (6 bases). Trimming took 2 bases from V and 4 from J, leaving 8 bases between them. Per germline, CDR1 SGDLS and CDR2 YYNGEE. CDR3 size: 13 residues. The CDR3 here is CASSVTSSDTQYF. CDR3 coding DNA: TGTGCCAGCAGCGTGACTAGTTCAGATACGCAGTATTTT. The full variable domain, rest sourced from reference TRBV9 and TRBJ2-3, is DSGVTQTPKHLITATGQRVTLRCSPRSGDLSVYWYQQSLDQGLQFLIQYYNGEERAKGNILERFSAQQFPDLHSELNLSSLELGDSALYFCASSVTSSDTQYFGPGTRLTVL.

This chain uses TRBV7-2 with TRBJ2-1; 7 nucleotides line up with TRBD1. CDR1 is SGHTA and CDR2 is FQGNSA in the germline V gene. This CDR3 comprises 15 residues. The V and J ends lost 4 bases and 2 bases, in that order; junction bases with no gene match: 5. For the CDR3, the DNA is TGTGCCAGCAGCTGGTGGGACAGACCCTACAATGAGCAGTTCTTC. Protein sequence: CASSWWDRPYNEQFF.

The chain employs TRBV11-3 and TRBJ1-6, with D maybe TRBD1 (5 bases). The CDR3 totals 15 residues. CDR1 SGHNT and CDR2 YENEEA come from the germline V gene. With 5 bases removed from V and 7 bases from J, the gap between germline ends came to 15 bases. CDR3 in amino acids: CASSITSGGNSPLHF. CDR3 sequence (DNA): TGTGCCAGCAGCATAACCTCCGGGGGGAATTCACCCCTCCACTTT.